The clone carrying this T cell receptor beta chain was counted a few times. The antigen remains undetermined. This entry belongs to a study of response to subunit inactivated influenza vaccine. Overall study findings and caveats: It was the authors' suggestion that each seasonal influenza vaccination recruits few new T cells.

Via MiXCR, TCRdb re-called the RT-PCR reads, giving one row per CDR3 protein. The sample consists of around 790,000 distinct CDR3 sequences, about 20% of them appearing once. Trimming removed 2 bases from V and 6 bases from J, with 11 bases in between. Looked up from germline, CDR1 is MNHEY and CDR2 is SVGEGT. The CDR3 has 13 residues. The sequence came from a man aged 50 or older who received an inactivated influenza vaccine. The rearrangement links TRBV6-2 or TRBV6-3 to TRBJ2-7; D perhaps matches TRBD2 (6 bases). The specimen comprised PBMCs from blood, sampled 4 to 6 days after vaccination. For the CDR3, the DNA is TGTGCCAGCAGTTACGTCCGGGAGTCCGAGCAGTACTTC. Its protein product is CASSYVRESEQYF.